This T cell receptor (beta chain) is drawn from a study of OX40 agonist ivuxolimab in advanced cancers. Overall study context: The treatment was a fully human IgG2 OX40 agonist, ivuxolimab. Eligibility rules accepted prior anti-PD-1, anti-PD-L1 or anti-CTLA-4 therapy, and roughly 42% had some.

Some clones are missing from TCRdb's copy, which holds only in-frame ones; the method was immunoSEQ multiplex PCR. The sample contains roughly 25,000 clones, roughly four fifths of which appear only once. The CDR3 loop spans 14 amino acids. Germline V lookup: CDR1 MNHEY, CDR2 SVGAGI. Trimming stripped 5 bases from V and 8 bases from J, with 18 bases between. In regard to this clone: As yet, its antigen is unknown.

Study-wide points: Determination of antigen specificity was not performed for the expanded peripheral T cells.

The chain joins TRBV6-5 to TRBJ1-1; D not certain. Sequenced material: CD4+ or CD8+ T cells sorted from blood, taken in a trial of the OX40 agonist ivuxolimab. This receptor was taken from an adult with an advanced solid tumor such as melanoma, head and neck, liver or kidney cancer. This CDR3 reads CASSPGPGGPEAFF. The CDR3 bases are TGTGCCAGCAGTCCCGGACCGGGAGGGCCAGAAGCTTTCTTT.